The rows below give T cell receptor beta chains drawn from one sample of a study of identical twins. TCRdb fed the 5' RACE reads into MiXCR, producing one record per CDR3 protein. The profile shows 200,000 to 250,000 distinct CDR3 sequences, approximately 12% of them singletons. These data also featured in a second study, about yellow fever vaccine responses in identical twins.

Sequenced input: memory (CD45RO+) T cells sorted from blood. Every receptor here comes from a woman aged 18-29 years in good health. The CDR3 runs from the conserved cysteine through the conserved F or W. A D gene is named only where the DNA matches it firmly. Expanded clones are given a class, and other clones once, few, many or no size at all.

d_call,clone_size,j_call,v_call,cdr3_nt,cdr3_aa
TRBD2,-,TRBJ2-3,TRBV4-2,TGTGCCAGTTCACTAGCGGGAGTGGTCGGAACAGATACGCAGTATTTT,CASSLAGVVGTDTQYF
-,-,TRBJ2-3,TRBV20-1,TGCAGTGCTCCAAATCTAAACCTCCCAGATACGCAGTATTTT,CSAPNLNLPDTQYF
-,few,TRBJ1-4,TRBV3-1,TGTGCCAGCAGCCCTCTAGGTTCAGGGTCTCGGGAAAAACTGTTTTTT,CASSPLGSGSREKLFF
TRBD2,-,TRBJ2-3,TRBV6-1,TGTGCCAGCAGTGAAAGGGCGGGGGGGACGTCAGATACGCAGTATTTT,CASSERAGGTSDTQYF
-,-,TRBJ2-2,TRBV12-5,TGTGCTAGTGGTTTGAAAGGGAACACCGGGGAGCTGTTTTTT,CASGLKGNTGELFF
-,-,TRBJ2-5,TRBV19,TGTGCCAGTAGTATGAAAAAGGGGGGCCTCCAAGAGACCCAGTACTTC,CASSMKKGGLQETQYF
-,many,TRBJ2-3,TRBV7-9,TGTGCCAGCAGCGACAGACTAGGGGAGAGCACAGATACGCAGTATTTT,CASSDRLGESTDTQYF
TRBD1,few,TRBJ1-4,TRBV4-2,TGTGCCAGCAGCCAACCCGGGACAGGGGGCGAAAAACTGTTTTTT,CASSQPGTGGEKLFF
TRBD2,few,TRBJ2-3,TRBV6-1,TGTGCCAGCAGGGTAGGGACTAGCGGGGGGCGCACAGATACGCAGTATTTT,CASRVGTSGGRTDTQYF
-,-,TRBJ2-7,TRBV28,TGTGCCAGCAGCGGACAGCTCTCCTACGAGCAGTACTTC,CASSGQLSYEQYF
-,-,TRBJ1-5,TRBV28,TGTGCCAGCAGGCTAGGGGCTGATCAGCCCCAGCATTTT,CASRLGADQPQHF
TRBD1,-,TRBJ2-1,TRBV6-4,TGTGCCAGCAGTGAGGCCGGGACAGGGGAGCAGTTCTTC,CASSEAGTGEQFF
TRBD1,-,TRBJ2-7,TRBV20-1,TGCAGTGCTGCCGGACAGGGCCTCTACGAGCAGTACTTC,CSAAGQGLYEQYF
-,few,TRBJ2-7,TRBV7-9,TGTGCCAGCAGCTCGTCAACAAACTACGAGCAGTACTTC,CASSSSTNYEQYF
-,many,TRBJ1-2,TRBV4-1,TGCGCCAGCAGCCAAGATACACCTATAGGAGTCCCCTATGGCTACACCTTC,CASSQDTPIGVPYGYTF
TRBD1,many,TRBJ2-7,TRBV7-9,TGTGCCAGCAGCTTCCTTCTGGGCAGGGGGCCAACCTACGAGCAGTACTTC,CASSFLLGRGPTYEQYF
-,few,TRBJ2-1,TRBV20-1,TGCAGTGCTAGAGTGCCCAACTACAATGAGCAGTTCTTC,CSARVPNYNEQFF
TRBD2,few,TRBJ2-3,TRBV5-1,TGCGCCAGCAGCTTCGGGGGACTAGCAACAGATACGCAGTATTTT,CASSFGGLATDTQYF
TRBD1,many,TRBJ1-2,TRBV7-9,TGTGCCAGCGGGGACAGCACGAACTATGGCTACACCTTC,CASGDSTNYGYTF